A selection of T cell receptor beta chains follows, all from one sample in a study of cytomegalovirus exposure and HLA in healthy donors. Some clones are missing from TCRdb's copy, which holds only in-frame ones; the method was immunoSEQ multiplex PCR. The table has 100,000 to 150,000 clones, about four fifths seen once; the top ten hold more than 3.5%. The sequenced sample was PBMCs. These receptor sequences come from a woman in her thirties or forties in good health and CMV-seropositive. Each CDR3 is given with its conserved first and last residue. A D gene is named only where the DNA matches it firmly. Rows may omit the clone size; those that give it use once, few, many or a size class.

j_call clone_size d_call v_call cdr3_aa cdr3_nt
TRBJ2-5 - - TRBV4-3 CASSQDWRSELQETQYF TGCGCCAGCAGCCAAGATTGGAGGAGCGAACTACAAGAGACCCAGTACTTC
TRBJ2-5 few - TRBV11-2 CAVGVETQYF TGTGCCGTAGGGGTGGAGACCCAGTACTTC
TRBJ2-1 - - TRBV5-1 CASSLFTENEQFF TGCGCCAGCAGCTTGTTCACGGAGAATGAGCAGTTCTTC
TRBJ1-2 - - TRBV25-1 CASSDIRDYGYTF TGTGCCAGCAGTGACATTCGGGACTATGGCTACACCTTC
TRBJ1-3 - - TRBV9 CASSLAVSGNTIYF TGTGCCAGCAGCTTAGCGGTTTCTGGAAACACCATATATTTT
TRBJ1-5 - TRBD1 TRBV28 CASSFPGTGRQPQHF TGTGCCAGCAGTTTCCCCGGGACAGGGCGTCAGCCCCAGCATTTT
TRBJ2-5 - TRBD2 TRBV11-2 CASSLEKAGGETQYF TGTGCCAGCAGCTTAGAAAAGGCCGGGGGGGAGACCCAGTACTTC
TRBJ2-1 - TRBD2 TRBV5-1 CASSLRTSGGNEQFF TGCGCCAGCAGCTTGAGAACTAGCGGGGGTAATGAGCAGTTCTTC
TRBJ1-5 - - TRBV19 CASSIRRQLNQPQHF TGTGCCAGTAGTATACGGAGACAGTTAAATCAGCCCCAGCATTTT
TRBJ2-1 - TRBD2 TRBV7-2 CASSLLAGVSGSYNEQFF TGTGCCAGCAGCTTATTAGCGGGAGTTTCAGGATCCTACAATGAGCAGTTCTTC
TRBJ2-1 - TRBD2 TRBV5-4 CASSPRLAGAHNEQFF TGTGCCAGCAGCCCTCGGCTAGCGGGAGCCCACAATGAGCAGTTCTTC
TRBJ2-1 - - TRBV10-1 CASSESYGGDSYNEQFF TGCGCCAGCAGTGAGTCGTACGGGGGAGACTCCTACAATGAGCAGTTCTTC
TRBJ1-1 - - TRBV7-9 CASSFGQANTEAFF TGTGCCAGCAGCTTTGGCCAGGCGAACACTGAAGCTTTCTTT
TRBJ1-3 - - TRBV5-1 CASRSAGWRGGNTIYF TGCGCCAGCAGGAGCGCCGGGTGGAGGGGAGGAAACACCATATATTTT
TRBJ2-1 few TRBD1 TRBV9 CASSFGQGAVEQFF TGTGCCAGCAGCTTTGGACAGGGGGCGGTTGAGCAGTTCTTC
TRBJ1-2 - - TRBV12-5 CASGPYRGTWGYTF TGTGCTAGTGGTCCTTACCGGGGTACGTGGGGCTACACCTTC
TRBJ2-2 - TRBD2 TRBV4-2 CASSQPSGSPNTGELFF TGTGCCAGCAGCCAACCTAGCGGGAGCCCGAACACCGGGGAGCTGTTTTTT
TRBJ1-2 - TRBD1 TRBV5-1 CASSASGQGIGYTF TGCGCCAGCAGCGCATCGGGACAGGGAATAGGCTACACCTTC
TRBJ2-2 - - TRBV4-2 CASSQEAQGSTGELFF TGTGCCAGCAGCCAAGAGGCCCAGGGGTCTACCGGGGAGCTGTTTTTT
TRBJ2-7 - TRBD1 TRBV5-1 CASSPGDRVAYEQYF TGCGCCAGCAGCCCAGGGGACAGGGTGGCCTACGAGCAGTACTTC
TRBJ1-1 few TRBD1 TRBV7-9 CASRPGQSFAFF TGTGCCAGCAGACCGGGACAGAGCTTTGCTTTCTTT
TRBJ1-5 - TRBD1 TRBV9 CASNPQGWANQPQHF TGTGCCAGCAACCCACAGGGGTGGGCGAATCAGCCCCAGCATTTT
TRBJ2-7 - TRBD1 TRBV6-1 CASRDPGQGGEQYF TGTGCCAGCAGAGACCCGGGACAGGGTGGGGAGCAGTACTTC
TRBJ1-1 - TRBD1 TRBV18 CASSPRTGWVTEAFF TGTGCCAGCTCACCTCGGACAGGTTGGGTCACTGAAGCTTTCTTT
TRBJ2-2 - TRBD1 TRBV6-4 CASSDKTGTNTGELFF TGTGCCAGCAGTGATAAGACAGGGACGAACACCGGGGAGCTGTTTTTT
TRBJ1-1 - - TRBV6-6 CASSPTDLNTEAFF TGTGCCAGCAGTCCCACAGATCTGAACACTGAAGCTTTCTTT